What follows is one T cell receptor beta chain and its context. V dropped 0 bases and J dropped 5; count of bases not matched to a gene: 8. Germline V gene lookup returns CDR1 SGDLS and CDR2 YYNGEE. This CDR3 is built from 16 residues. Combining a sample-barcoded 5' primer with a J-beta primer mix, a second PCR ran for about 6 to 12 cycles. TCRdb used MiXCR to reprocess the 5' RACE reads, holding one entry per CDR3 protein. The table records over 600,000 distinct CDR3 sequences, around half of them present only once. This entry is derived from a study of blood T cells in healthy people across ages. Sequenced: blood. The receptor was isolated from an elderly man in good health. This chain joins TRBV9 and TRBJ2-1, with 7 bases matching TRBD2. The CDR3 is CASSVGIGGSHNEQFF. The CDR3 coding sequence is TGTGCCAGCAGCGTAGGAATTGGCGGGAGTCACAATGAGCAGTTCTTC.